Listed below are T cell receptor beta chains from one sample, sequenced in a study of T-cell reconstitution after alpha-beta-depleted transplantation in children. In TCRdb, the PCR reads were re-called with MiXCR into one record per CDR3 protein. The data contain under 450,000 distinct CDR3 sequences, under 20% of them singletons. The sample consisted of PBMCs, mostly from graft donor cells, taken 360 days after TCRalphabeta/CD19-depleted stem cell transplant. The source is a boy less than two years old who had a stem cell transplant for Wiskott-Aldrich syndrome, so the T cells may come from the graft donor. Each CDR3 is given with its conserved first and last residue. Each record gives: V gene, CDR3 protein.

TRBV28 CASSSLAGARGYEQYF
TRBV21-1 CASSKIAGGGNIYNEQFF
TRBV2 CASVRKPYQETQYF
TRBV5-1 CASSFSGSKETQYF
TRBV4-3 CASSQGIANYGYTF
TRBV7-6 CASSFPRDKYTGELFF
TRBV3-1 CASSQDGAWGYTF
TRBV12-3/TRBV12-4 CASSPIFSYNEQFF
TRBV28 CASSPRGLWGSYEQYF
TRBV24-1 CAISRGPTGELFF
TRBV4-3 CASSQVGAQETQYF
TRBV20-1 CSARDTMRRNTEAFF
TRBV12-3/TRBV12-4 CASSFYRGTTGEKLFF
TRBV20-1 CSARADVQETQYF
TRBV9 CASTPESRGETQYF
TRBV7-9 CASSLRRGYSYNEQFF
TRBV12-3/TRBV12-4 CASSPSTGVETQYF
TRBV20-1 CCASSGLAGPNQETQYF
TRBV18 CASSPKALENIQYF
TRBV6-1 CASSSLSVQETQYF
TRBV7-2 CASSLNLAGSDEQYF
TRBV4-2 CASSQGVGAAIQYF
TRBV5-1 CASSLDRTSGQLKTQYF
TRBV19 CASSSRQGTRYNEQFF
TRBV15 CATSRATRVWRLDTQYF
TRBV7-9 CASSPRRGADTEAFF
TRBV9 CASGGNTGYTF
TRBV6-6 CASTPGQGVYEQYF
TRBV4-2 CASSQRIGHYNEQFF
TRBV24-1 CATASGGSHTGELFF
TRBV2 CASRVRDWTGELFF
TRBV6-5 CASSWSSAYNEQFF
TRBV10-3 CAISRDRDNSPLHF
TRBV27 CASGLAGSTYEQYF
TRBV12-3/TRBV12-4 CASSVGQGAKDTQYF
TRBV28 CASSFPDRGTQYF